The source of this TCR beta chain is a study of long-term antiretroviral therapy in people with HIV. It was version v3.0 of the immunoSEQ assay that was run at survey level. The method was immunoSEQ multiplex PCR; TCRdb's version includes in-frame clones alone and lacks a portion of them. The table shows 30,000 to 45,000 clones, with roughly 80% occurring only once. The CDR3 runs to 14 residues. Germline CDR1 and CDR2: SGDLS and YYNGEE. Trimming shortened V by 0 bases and J by 3 bases, and 10 bases separated the two germline ends. The V call is TRBV9, the J call TRBJ2-7; possibly TRBD2 for D (5 bases). The source material was unsorted PBMCs, sampled 3.4 years after starting antiretroviral therapy. This clonotype was obtained from a man aged 30 to 45 with HIV. CDR3 sequence (DNA): TGTGCCAGCAGCGTAGGTGGACTGAGCTACGAGCAGTACTTC. Translated, it gives CASSVGGLSYEQYF.